Following are 9 T cell receptor beta chains from one sample sequenced in a study of CD4 T cells in relation to SARS-CoV-2 and coronaviruses. Before the COVID-19 pandemic, during about 2011-2019, CD4+ T cells were taken from unexposed donors. After roughly ten days of culture, CD4+ T cells were isolated. What these receptors recognize is not known. Sequencing used immunoSEQ multiplex PCR; TCRdb keeps in-frame clones, though not all of them. The sample holds about 26,000 clones, around 73% seen once. Sequencing input: CD4+ T cells from PBMCs, cultured in vitro. Receptor source: a human donor in good health.

The chain has TRBV6-5 and TRBJ2-7; maybe TRBD1 (6 bases). This CDR3 comprises 13 residues. Germline CDR1 reads MNHEY; CDR2 reads SVGAGI. The V end was cut by 8 bases, the J end by 2 bases, with 13 bases between. CDR3 loop: CASAREGAYEQYF. In DNA form, the CDR3 reads TGTGCCAGCGCCAGAGAGGGGGCCTACGAGCAGTACTTC.

This chain connects TRBV7-2 to TRBJ2-1; TRBD2 agrees at 16 bases. The V gene end was trimmed by 5 bases and the J gene end by 7 bases; junction bases not matched to a gene: 5. CDR3 length: 16 amino acids. CDR1 SGHTA and CDR2 FQGNSA come from the germline V gene. The CDR3 nucleotides read TGTGCCAGCAGCGCGCCGGGACTAGCGGGGGGGAATGAGCAGTTCTTC. Encoded protein: CASSAPGLAGGNEQFF.

This clone was seen once. V is TRBV12-3 or TRBV12-4 and J is TRBJ1-1; D gene ambiguous. The V gene lost 5 bases and the J gene lost 4 bases, with 8 bases spanning the gap. The CDR3 is 12 amino acids. CDR3 in amino acids: CASSTPATEAFF. The CDR3 DNA reads as TGTGCCAGCAGTACACCCGCCACTGAAGCTTTCTTT.

V usage is TRBV9 and J usage is TRBJ2-2; 7 bases map to TRBD1. The CDR3 is made up of 15 amino acids. Trimming at V came to 3 bases and at J to 4 bases, leaving 6 bases not matched to a gene. CDR1 SGDLS and CDR2 YYNGEE come from the germline V gene. CDR3: CASSESTGSTGELFF. The DNA of the CDR3 is TGTGCCAGCAGCGAATCGACAGGGAGCACCGGGGAGCTGTTTTTT.

The chain links TRBV11-1 to TRBJ1-1; D gene ambiguous. The CDR3 has 13 residues. Trimming cost V 8 bases and J 0 bases, with 10 bases left between them. CDR1 and CDR2 from the germline V gene are SGHAT and FQDESV (reference sequence). CDR3 sequence: CASEPGVNTEAFF. The CDR3 nucleotides are TGTGCCAGCGAGCCAGGTGTGAACACTGAAGCTTTCTTT.

The rearrangement links TRBV7-2 to TRBJ2-7; TRBD1 matches 7 bases. Germline-derived CDR1 and CDR2 are SGHTA and FQGNSA. With V trimmed by 0 bases and J by 3 bases, 5 bases remained unmatched. This CDR3 spans 15 amino acids. The CDR3 region is CASSLALGTVYEQYF. The CDR3 bases are TGTGCCAGCAGCTTAGCGCTAGGGACAGTCTACGAGCAGTACTTC.

The chain uses TRBV20-1 and TRBJ2-2, with 10 bases lining up with TRBD2. There are 15 residues in the CDR3. Germline V gene lookup returns CDR1 DFQATT and CDR2 SNEGSKA (reference sequence). V was clipped by 6 bases and J by 0 bases; unmatched bases: 4. The CDR3 DNA reads TGCAGTGCGAGTAGCGGGGGGCCGAACACCGGGGAGCTGTTTTTT. Residues: CSASSGGPNTGELFF.

This chain uses TRBV6-5 with TRBJ2-3, with TRBD2 matching over 7 bases. The CDR3 has 14 residues. Trimming removed 7 bases from V and 3 bases from J; junction bases left unmatched: 7. Looked up from germline, CDR1 is MNHEY and CDR2 is SVGAGI. The CDR3 DNA sequence: TGTGCCAGCAACGGGGAGGGTTTGACAGATACGCAGTATTTT. Its protein product is CASNGEGLTDTQYF.

This clone was recorded a few times. The chain employs TRBV7-9 and TRBJ2-3; 10 bases fit TRBD2. Germline trimming cut 5 bases from V and 6 bases from J; bases unmatched to any gene: 8. This CDR3 region has 15 residues. Germline V lookup: CDR1 SEHNR, CDR2 FQNEAQ (reference sequence). The DNA for the CDR3 is TGTGCCAGCAGCCCCGATAGCGGGGGGTGGGATACGCAGTATTTT. Translated: CASSPDSGGWDTQYF.